One TCR beta chain is described in this entry. This sample is drawn from a study of CD8 T cells in Susac syndrome. Trimming cost V 5 bases and J 4 bases; bases outside gene matches: 3. This CDR3 has 13 residues. Random hexamers were used to reverse transcribe the RNA input (about 0.5 to 1 ug). From the immunoSEQ multiplex PCR reads, TCRdb called clonotypes with MiXCR, one entry per CDR3 protein. The table has 50,000 to 55,000 distinct CDR3 sequences, approximately 95% seen once. The TCR originated in a human donor with Susac syndrome. The sample comprised CD8+ T cells from PBMCs. The rearrangement uses TRBV12-3 or TRBV12-4 and TRBJ2-3, with 7 bases that match TRBD2. Here the CDR3 reads CASSPTSPDTQYF. Here the CDR3 DNA reads TGTGCCAGCAGTCCGACTAGCCCAGATACGCAGTATTTT.